These T cell receptor beta chains were read from a single sample in a study of identical twins. TCRdb recomputed calls from the 5' RACE reads with MiXCR, one row per CDR3 protein. The repertoire consists of roughly 1,500,000 distinct CDR3 sequences, with under 35% occurring once and the leading ten covering about 0.27%. The sample comprised cord blood. These receptors were taken from a newborn girl in good health. Each CDR3 is given with its conserved first and last residue.

V	J	CDR3
TRBV19	TRBJ1-6	CASSETVADNSPLHF
TRBV7-6	TRBJ2-3	CASSLAYSTDTRYF
TRBV10-3	TRBJ2-7	CAISETGAYEQYF
TRBV20-1	TRBJ2-7	CSARDPTTSYEQYF
TRBV28	TRBJ2-1	CASSFPGGNEQFF
TRBV7-9	TRBJ2-7	CASSLGTEEQYF
TRBV20-1	TRBJ1-2	CSVGENGYTF
TRBV24-1	TRBJ2-7	CATSDTGGSYEQYF
TRBV9	.	CASSPLAGAFYEQYF
TRBV6-5	TRBJ1-4	CASREGVDEKLFF
TRBV4-2	.	CASSQTIGQGFRYDNEQYF
TRBV12-3/TRBV12-4	TRBJ1-4	CASSPGTGLNEKLFF
TRBV20-1	TRBJ2-5	CSARGTDQETQYF
TRBV2	TRBJ2-7	CASTPFRSSYEQYF
TRBV5-1	TRBJ1-2	CASSLMASFNYGYTF
TRBV12-3/TRBV12-4	TRBJ2-7	CASSRQGAAYEQYF
TRBV11-2	TRBJ2-4	CASSFPGRRKNIQYF
TRBV7-2	TRBJ1-6	CASSKTGGNSPLHF
TRBV5-1	TRBJ2-7	CASSLDLVTYEQYF
TRBV19	TRBJ2-1	CASSRLAEHHEQFF
TRBV19	TRBJ2-7	CASSIRDTYEQYF
TRBV7-2	TRBJ2-7	CASSLDVQRQYF
TRBV12-3/TRBV12-4	TRBJ2-7	CASSQGVSGNSYEQYF
TRBV5-6	TRBJ2-7	CASSSMGTQYF
TRBV29-1	TRBJ2-7	CSVLDRVGYF
TRBV2	TRBJ1-5	CASHQANQPQHF
TRBV20-1	TRBJ2-4	CSDTNLRDGGKNIQYF
TRBV20-1	TRBJ2-1	CSASSGRLFNEQFF
TRBV11-1	TRBJ2-1	CASSLEAGTGEQFF
TRBV24-1	TRBJ2-1	CATQDRGYNEQFF
TRBV6-6	TRBJ2-3	CASSYWQGGDTQYF
TRBV9	TRBJ2-3	CASSTRGLESTDTQYF
TRBV5-5	TRBJ1-4	CASSLVPVLNEKLFF
TRBV20-1	TRBJ2-7	CSARDWRNTYEQYF
TRBV5-1	TRBJ2-5	CASSFSQRAYNEQYF
TRBV28	TRBJ1-2	CASSSPDGGDDGYTF
TRBV12-3/TRBV12-4	TRBJ1-5	CASSRTYLEPQHF
TRBV13	TRBJ1-4	CASSGDSGGAEKLFF
TRBV7-9	TRBJ1-1	CASRHRAGTEAFF
TRBV27	TRBJ1-1	CASSFGGNAFF
TRBV20-1	TRBJ1-5	CSGDRCHTYSNQPQHF
TRBV3-1	TRBJ2-3	CASSQDGPGPPDTQYF
TRBV20-1	TRBJ2-3	CSARGGLLTDTQYF
TRBV27	TRBJ2-7	CAGSLSLTYEQYF
TRBV4-1	TRBJ1-2	CASSQDPRQGAYGYTF
TRBV6-2/TRBV6-3	TRBJ2-7	CAGTPSGRAYEQYF
TRBV15	TRBJ1-4	CATSREPQGGEKLFF
TRBV29-1	TRBJ1-1	CSVEARGASTEAFF